The present T cell receptor beta chain was sequenced within a study of T cell changes during pregnancy in multiple sclerosis. This CDR3 contains 17 residues. The assay was immunoSEQ multiplex PCR, and TCRdb's table has in-frame clones only and misses some. The sample has tens of thousands of clones; around nine tenths are singletons. This chain links TRBV21-1 with TRBJ2-2; the D call in the table, TRBD2, was not verified against the DNA. TRBV21-1 is a listed pseudogene. The sequenced sample was peripheral blood, obtained in the third trimester of pregnancy. The sequence was collected from a female donor in good health, enrolled as a control in a pregnancy study. The CDR3 protein is CASSKGSGRAPGGELFF. The CDR3 DNA reads TGTGCCAGCAGCAAAGGTAGCGGGAGGGCCCCGGGTGGGGAGCTGTTTTTT.